This T cell receptor beta chain was profiled in a study of control samples from healthy donors and cancer patients. Generated by immunoSEQ multiplex PCR, the TCRdb table keeps only in-frame clones and is missing some. The sample carries about 160,000 clones, roughly 90% recorded once. This clone was seen once. This receptor was identified in a young man in good health. Sequenced input: blood.

CDR3 in amino acids: CSVEPGQGQGYTF. The CDR3 DNA is TGCAGCGTAGAACCGGGACAGGGACAAGGCTACACCTTC. The chain recombines TRBV29-1 with TRBJ1-2; TRBD1 aligns across 9 bases. CDR1 is SQVTM and CDR2 is ANQGSEA in the germline V gene. Trimming removed 6 bases from V and 8 bases from J; junction bases left unmatched: 10. The CDR3 is 13 amino acids.